This T cell receptor beta chain comes out of a study of post-analysis software for immune sequencing data. Study findings and constraints: There were five or six TRBV segments more frequent in patients than controls, and TRBV5-6, TRBV5-1 and TRBV20-1 were among them. Multiple sclerosis patients showed significantly lower normalized Chao1 diversity than controls did.

Regarding this clonotype: Its specificity is not known.

The V end lost 6 bases, the J end lost 2 bases, and 14 bases lay between the germline ends. Germline assignment: CDR1 KGHSH and CDR2 LQKENI. This CDR3 has 15 residues. cDNA libraries for TCR beta contained unique molecular identifiers. It was from roughly 1.1 to 9.2 million T cells that about 500,000 cDNA molecules came. TCRdb re-analysed the PCR reads in MiXCR, keeping a single row per CDR3 protein. The top ten hold approximately 4.3% of the sample, which has about 820,000 distinct CDR3 sequences, approximately 57% seen once. The TCR sequence derives from a girl aged 10-17 years with multiple sclerosis. Material: blood. The V and J genes are TRBV18 and TRBJ1-5; D remains unclear. This chain's CDR3 is CASSETYPGNQPQHF. As DNA, the CDR3 is TGTGCCAGCTCCGAGACCTATCCGGGCAATCAGCCCCAGCATTTT.